Below are 22 T cell receptor beta chains sequenced from a single sample in a study of T cell responses to AZD1222 COVID-19 vaccine (dated by TCRdb to the early 2020s). Preparation of the library involved the immunoSEQ multiplex PCR assay. TCRdb stores this immuneACCESS table with in-frame sequences only. Part of the clones is absent; in the studies checked, under half of the shortfall reflects unresolved V genes, and no reason is known for the rest. The sample has tens of thousands of clones on record, about 85% of them singletons. The ten largest account for roughly 24% of the sample. This specimen's time point label, per the study, means: baseline before first vaccination. The input for sequencing was peripheral blood, taken on day 0 of AZD1222 vaccination. These receptors were collected from an adult in good health.

The genes are TRBV5-6 and TRBJ1-2, with D tentatively TRBD1 (5 bases). Germline lookup yields CDR1 SGHDT and CDR2 YYEEEE. Trimming pared 4 bases from V and 5 bases from J, leaving 15 bases between. This CDR3 is built from 14 residues. As DNA, the CDR3 is TGTGCCAGCAGCGGAGACTTCGCAGGGTATGGCTACACCTTC. Protein: CASSGDFAGYGYTF.

The V gene is TRBV15, the J gene TRBJ1-5, with D perhaps matching TRBD1 (5 bases). CDR1 is LNHNV and CDR2 is YYDKDF in the germline V gene (reference sequence). This CDR3 comprises 15 residues. V lost 1 base, J lost 5 bases, and 12 bases lay in between. CDR3 bases: TGTGCCACCAGCAGAGTCCGAACAGGTCATCAGCCCCAGCATTTT. It translates to CATSRVRTGHQPQHF.

The chain uses TRBV5-1 and TRBJ2-1; TRBD2 aligns across 11 bases. Germline V gene sequence: CDR1 SGHRS, CDR2 YFSETQ. Trimming took 0 bases from V and 8 from J; bases not matched to a gene: 7. This CDR3 region has 16 residues. CDR3 in amino acids: CASSLVATSGMDEQFF. DNA of the CDR3: TGCGCCAGCAGCTTGGTGGCGACTAGCGGGATGGATGAGCAGTTCTTC.

This sequence joins TRBV24-1 and TRBJ2-3; 7 bases align to TRBD2. Germline CDR1 reads KGHDR; CDR2 reads SFDVKD. The J segment lost 3 bases and the V segment lost 2 bases, leaving 4 bases of the junction unmatched. The CDR3 length is 15 residues. The CDR3 loop reads CATSDSGRWTDTQYF. The CDR3 DNA reads TGTGCCACCAGTGATTCCGGGAGGTGGACAGATACGCAGTATTTT.

The chain recombines TRBV20-1 with TRBJ1-2; D perhaps matches TRBD1 (5 bases). CDR1 is DFQATT and CDR2 is SNEGSKA in the germline V gene (reference sequence). The CDR3 is 13 residues long. Trimming shortened V by 3 bases and J by 3 bases, and 11 bases separated the two germline ends. The CDR3 DNA follows: TGCAGTGCTAGTCTACTGGGGGACTATGGCTACACCTTC. It specifies CSASLLGDYGYTF.

V gene TRBV7-9 combines with J gene TRBJ1-1; D remains ambiguous. The CDR3 consists of 14 residues. The germline V and J ends were trimmed by 4 bases and 1 base, with 10 bases remaining between them. The germline V gene has CDR1 SEHNR and CDR2 FQNEAQ (reference sequence). The CDR3 DNA sequence: TGTGCCAGCAGCTCCCCCGTTCCGAACACTGAAGCTTTCTTT. The encoded protein is CASSSPVPNTEAFF.

This chain joins TRBV27 and TRBJ2-7, with 7 bases fitting TRBD2. The CDR3 is 16 residues long. Per the germline V gene, CDR1 is MNHEY and CDR2 is SMNVEV (reference sequence). V shed 2 bases and J 5 bases; nucleotides not matched to a gene: 12. The CDR3 reads CASSLTPDGGINEQYF. DNA of the CDR3: TGTGCCAGCAGTTTAACTCCGGACGGGGGGATTAACGAGCAGTACTTC.

V is TRBV7-2 and J is TRBJ2-1, with 9 bases identical to TRBD1. Germline V gives CDR1 SGHTA, CDR2 FQGNSA. CDR3 length equals 13 residues. V shed 10 bases and J 7 bases; nucleotides not matched to a gene: 8. CDR3 amino acids: CATRDRVRNEQFF. CDR3 nucleotide sequence: TGTGCCACTAGGGACAGGGTAAGGAATGAGCAGTTCTTC.

CDR3 region: CASSSESRTDTQYF. As DNA, the CDR3 is TGTGCCAGCAGTTCTGAGTCCCGCACAGATACGCAGTATTTT. The chain is built from TRBV2 and TRBJ2-3; no reliable D call. The CDR3 contains 14 residues. V was trimmed by 5 bases and J by 1 base, leaving 10 bases between them. The V gene's germline CDR1 is SNHLY and CDR2 FYNNEI.

The genes are TRBV3-1 (or the pseudogene TRBV3-2) and TRBJ2-5, with a weak D call TRBD1 (7 bases). Germline loops: CDR1 LGHDT, CDR2 YNNKEL (reference sequence). There are 14 residues in the CDR3. The germline V and J ends were trimmed by 1 base and 5 bases, with 11 bases remaining between them. The DNA for the CDR3 is TGTGCCAGCAGCCAAGTGACAGGGAGGGAGACCCAGTACTTC. Protein: CASSQVTGRETQYF.

As to this clone: A junction end diverges from the germline sequence, so it may reflect a read error. This chain uses TRBV7-2 with TRBJ2-1; D might be TRBD1 (5 bases). CDR3 length: 12 amino acids. Looked up from germline, CDR1 is SGHTA and CDR2 is FQGNSA. In nucleotides, the CDR3 is TGTGCCAGCAGCTTAAGTACAGGCCTCTTGATCTTC. Translation: CASSLSTGLLIF.

This chain connects TRBV6-5 to TRBJ1-2, with 7 bases that match TRBD1. The CDR3 totals 13 residues. The V gene end was trimmed by 10 bases and the J gene end by 1 base; junction bases not matched to a gene: 6. Germline V gene sequence: CDR1 MNHEY, CDR2 SVGAGI. CDR3: CAKDRDSNYGYTF. CDR3 coding DNA: TGTGCCAAAGACCGGGACAGTAACTATGGCTACACCTTC.

The J gene is TRBJ2-7, the V gene TRBV12-3 or TRBV12-4; weak D call: TRBD2 (6 bases). This CDR3 has 13 residues. Trimming removed 5 bases at V and 0 bases at J, with 8 bases between. The CDR3 DNA is TGTGCCAGCAGTCGGGGGAGCTCCTACGAGCAGTACTTC. Translation: CASSRGSSYEQYF.

The chain carries TRBV28 and TRBJ1-1; D is ambiguous. There are 16 residues in the CDR3. V dropped 1 base and J dropped 4 bases, with 16 bases sitting between them. From germline, CDR1 is MDHEN and CDR2 SYDVKM. CDR3 sequence: CASSLSPIEGGTEAFF. CDR3 DNA sequence: TGTGCCAGCAGTTTATCGCCCATCGAGGGAGGCACTGAAGCTTTCTTT. Using reference TRBV28 and TRBJ1-1 for the parts outside the CDR3, the full variable domain is DVKVTQSSRYLVKRTGEKVFLECVQDMDHENMFWYRQDPGLGLRLIYFSYDVKMKEKGDIPEGYSVSREKKERFSLILESASTNQTSMYLCASSLSPIEGGTEAFFGQGTRLTVV.

A few counts support this clone. The genes are TRBV5-1 and TRBJ2-6; D not certain. The V gene lost 3 bases and the J gene lost 1 base, with 14 bases spanning the gap. CDR1 and CDR2 (germline): SGHRS, YFSETQ. This CDR3 contains 17 residues. The CDR3 reads CASSYSPPQSGANVLTF. CDR3 coding DNA: TGCGCCAGCAGCTATAGCCCCCCGCAATCTGGGGCCAACGTCCTGACTTTC.

The genes are TRBV4-1 and TRBJ1-2; unclear D gene. Trimming pared 1 base from V and 2 bases from J, leaving 8 bases between. The CDR3 contains 14 residues. The germline V gene encodes CDR1 MGHRA and CDR2 YSYEKL. Written as DNA, the CDR3 is TGCGCCAGCAGCCAAGGCAGGCCCAACTATGGCTACACCTTC. This sequence encodes CASSQGRPNYGYTF.

In this sample, this clone turned up once. The chain uses TRBV11-2 and TRBJ1-2, with D unclear. Trimming removed 5 bases from V and 4 bases from J, with 11 bases in between. CDR3 length: 13 amino acids. The germline CDR1 and CDR2 sequences are SGHAT and FQNNGV. The CDR3 region is CASSPGGFYGYTF. CDR3 in DNA: TGTGCCAGCAGCCCAGGAGGGTTCTATGGCTACACCTTC.

V gene TRBV6-5 combines with J gene TRBJ1-4; D gene uncertain. Germline-derived CDR1 and CDR2 are MNHEY and SVGAGI. V was cut by 6 bases and J by 5 bases, with 16 bases left in between. This CDR3 has 15 residues. Here the CDR3 reads CASSPNLDGNEKLFF. The DNA for the CDR3 is TGTGCCAGCAGCCCAAACTTGGACGGGAATGAAAAACTGTTTTTT.

The table lists this clone with a few counts. The rearrangement uses TRBV5-1 and TRBJ2-7; TRBD1 aligns across 7 bases. V lost 4 bases, J lost 7 bases, and 2 bases stayed unmatched. From germline, CDR1 is SGHRS and CDR2 YFSETQ. The CDR3 runs 11 residues. In nucleotides, the CDR3 is TGCGCCAGCAGCACGGGACAGGAGCAGTACTTC. It codes for CASSTGQEQYF.

The V call is TRBV7-9, the J call TRBJ2-3; D is possibly TRBD1 or TRBD2 (6 bases each). With 1 base removed from V and 2 bases from J, the gap between germline ends came to 13 bases. This CDR3 region has 16 residues. Germline V gene data show CDR1 as SEHNR and CDR2 as FQNEAQ (reference sequence). The CDR3 spells CASSLDWGADTDTQYF. CDR3 nucleotide sequence: TGTGCCAGCAGCTTAGATTGGGGGGCCGACACAGATACGCAGTATTTT.

This chain links TRBV10-3 with TRBJ1-3; D may be TRBD1 (5 bases). The CDR3 consists of 15 residues. Germline CDR1 is ENHRY and CDR2 is SYGVKD. Trimming left V 6 bases short and J 0 bases short, with 12 bases between. The CDR3 loop reads CAIRAGTLSGNTIYF. CDR3 nucleotide sequence: TGTGCCATCAGAGCCGGGACGCTCTCTGGAAACACCATATATTTT.

The CDR3 nucleotides read TGTGCCAGCAGTCCCGGGACAGGGGCGACTAATGAAAAACTGTTTTTT. Translation gives CASSPGTGATNEKLFF. The chain links TRBV5-6 to TRBJ1-4; the match to TRBD1 covers 10 bases. The CDR3 totals 16 residues. The germline gives CDR1 SGHDT, CDR2 YYEEEE. V dropped 5 bases and J dropped 2; count of bases not matched to a gene: 6.